This T cell receptor beta chain is drawn from a study of cytomegalovirus exposure and HLA in healthy donors. Unmatched junction bases numbered 0, after V lost 4 bases and J lost 3 bases. The CDR3 covers 14 residues. Germline V CDR1 and CDR2: MDHEN, SYDVKM. Assay: immunoSEQ multiplex PCR; the TCRdb copy retains only in-frame clones and omits some. The sample comprises around 66,000 clones, approximately 97% of which are singletons, and under 2% rests with the top ten. The receptor's source is a woman aged 18-29 years in good health and CMV-seropositive. The chain links TRBV28 to TRBJ2-1; 10 bases are shared with TRBD1. The material sequenced was PBMCs. CDR3 bases: TGTGCCAGCAGTTGGACAGGGGGCTACAATGAGCAGTTCTTC. It encodes CASSWTGGYNEQFF.